This entry features one T cell receptor (beta chain) sequence. This sample is part of a study of siplizumab effects on memory and regulatory T cells. The V gene's germline CDR1 is KGHSH and CDR2 LQKENI. The CDR3 is 14 amino acids. V lost 6 bases to trimming and J lost 4 bases, with 13 bases between them. Only in-frame clones appear in the TCRdb table, and some are missing; sequencing was by immunoSEQ multiplex PCR. The table records around 100,000 clones, approximately 94% of them present only once. The sequence derives from a human donor in good health. This chain uses TRBV18 with TRBJ1-5; D is possibly TRBD1 (5 bases). Input material: non-Treg CD4+ T cells sorted from blood. The CDR3 nucleotides are TGTGCCAGCTCCCTAGGCCAGGGTAATCAGCCCCAGCATTTT. This gives the protein CASSLGQGNQPQHF.